The present T cell receptor beta chain was sequenced within a study of cytomegalovirus exposure and HLA in healthy donors. This CDR3 contains 15 residues. The germline gives CDR1 GTSNPN, CDR2 SVGIG (reference sequence). V lost 2 bases and J 8 bases, leaving 21 bases between the germline ends. PCR used 60 Vbeta primers and 13 Jbeta primers. Profiled with immunoSEQ multiplex PCR; TCRdb holds only in-frame clones, not every one. Here the sample table reports some 130,000 clones. Specimen: PBMCs. This chain links TRBV30 with TRBJ1-2; D remains unclear. This receptor was obtained from a man younger than 30 in good health and CMV-seronegative. Here the CDR3 DNA reads TGTGCCTGGAGTCGGATAGAGGAAGGTCTTGGGGGCTACACCTTC. Translating it yields CAWSRIEEGLGGYTF.